These 17 T cell receptor beta chains share one sample of origin, sequenced in a study of neoadjuvant nivolumab and ipilimumab in lung cancer. The table came from immunoSEQ multiplex PCR; TCRdb's copy has only in-frame clones and leaves some out. Among tens of thousands of clones listed, approximately 80% were seen once. The sample consisted of peripheral blood, taken before neoadjuvant nivolumab, alone or with ipilimumab. These receptors came from an adult with non-small cell lung cancer.

In its sample, this clone was seen once. The genes are TRBV4-3 and TRBJ1-6; D unresolved. Deletions cut 2 bases from V and 7 bases from J, with 9 bases between. The CDR3 contains 14 residues. Germline CDR1 and CDR2: LGHNA and YSLEER. The CDR3 bases are TGCGCCAGCAGCCAAATTAACAGAAATTCACCCCTCCACTTT. It encodes CASSQINRNSPLHF.

The genes are TRBV9 and TRBJ2-5; unclear D gene. Germline CDR1 and CDR2: SGDLS and YYNGEE. The length of the CDR3 is 14 residues. V lost 3 bases and J lost 1, with 10 bases in between. CDR3 sequence: CASSGPGVQETQYF. In DNA, the CDR3 is TGTGCCAGCAGCGGACCAGGTGTCCAAGAGACCCAGTACTTC.

The sample holds a few counts of this clone. The chain links TRBV2 to TRBJ2-3; no firm D call. The CDR3 has 13 residues. CDR1 SNHLY and CDR2 FYNNEI come from the germline V gene. V lost 7 bases and J lost 2, with 10 bases in between. CDR3 in amino acids: CASNPPFTDTQYF. In DNA, the CDR3 is TGTGCCAGCAACCCGCCGTTCACAGATACGCAGTATTTT.

A word on this clone: Its ends do not fully match the called genes, so a read error is possible. The CDR3 region is CGIRAGAEETQYF. In DNA form, the CDR3 reads TGTGGCATCCGGGCGGGGGCGGAGGAGACCCAGTACTTC. The rearrangement joins TRBV10-3 to TRBJ2-5; possibly TRBD2 for D (7 bases). The CDR3 has 13 residues. CDR1 ENHRY and CDR2 SYGVKD come from the germline V gene.

V usage is TRBV11-3 and J usage is TRBJ1-1; D perhaps matches TRBD1 (6 bases). CDR1 SGHNT and CDR2 YENEEA come from the germline V gene. Between the trimmed V and J ends, which lost 3 bases and 4 bases, there was a span of 12 bases. The CDR3 is 14 amino acids. The chain's CDR3 is CASSLGQGSTEAFF. The DNA of the CDR3 is TGTGCCAGCAGCTTGGGTCAGGGGAGCACTGAAGCTTTCTTT. The full variable domain, completed using reference TRBV11-3 and TRBJ1-1, is EAGVVQSPRYKIIEKKQPVAFWCNPISGHNTLYWYLQNLGQGPELLIRYENEEAVDDSQLPKDRFSAERLKGVDSTLKIQPAELGDSAVYLCASSLGQGSTEAFFGQGTRLTVV.

This clone has just a few counts. The rearrangement uses TRBV5-6 and TRBJ2-7, with D unresolved. V shed 0 bases and J shed 0 bases, with 7 bases lying between them. This CDR3 is 14 amino acids long. CDR1 SGHDT and CDR2 YYEEEE come from the germline V gene. The CDR3 DNA reads TGTGCCAGCAGCTTGGTTGGTAGCTCCTACGAGCAGTACTTC. This gives the protein CASSLVGSSYEQYF. The complete variable domain, with remaining parts taken from reference TRBV5-6 and TRBJ2-7, reads DAGVTQSPTHLIKTRGQQVTLRCSPKSGHDTVSWYQQALGQGPQFIFQYYEEEERQRGNFPDRFSGHQFPNYSSELNVNALLLGDSALYLCASSLVGSSYEQYFGPGTRLTVT.

The rearrangement joins TRBV5-1 to TRBJ1-1; D is ambiguous. V gave up 1 base and J gave up 3 bases, with 10 bases separating them. CDR3 length: 14 residues. CDR1 SGHRS and CDR2 YFSETQ come from the germline V gene. CDR3: CASSLSGGDTEAFF. The CDR3 DNA reads TGCGCCAGCAGCTTGTCGGGCGGGGACACTGAAGCTTTCTTT.

The chain has TRBV10-3 and TRBJ2-1; the D call may be TRBD1 or TRBD2 (5 bases each). V lost 3 bases, J lost 9 bases, and 18 bases lay in between. The CDR3 is 15 amino acids. The germline gives CDR1 ENHRY, CDR2 SYGVKD. The CDR3 is CAISERAGFEGEQFF. The CDR3 DNA is TGTGCCATCAGTGAACGGGCAGGGTTCGAGGGTGAGCAGTTCTTC.

This sequence joins TRBV5-1 and TRBJ2-6; TRBD1 agrees at 7 bases. There are 17 residues in the CDR3. J lost 0 bases, V lost 1 base, and 4 bases had no gene match. Germline CDR1 SGHRS, CDR2 YFSETQ. CDR3 sequence: CASSLQGVNSGANVLTF. CDR3 in DNA: TGCGCCAGCAGCTTGCAGGGGGTAAACTCTGGGGCCAACGTCCTGACTTTC.

The genes are TRBV7-9 and TRBJ1-4; tentatively, D is TRBD1 (5 bases). V lost 5 bases, J lost 4 bases, and 17 bases lay in between. CDR1 is SEHNR and CDR2 is FQNEAQ in the germline V gene (reference sequence). The CDR3 totals 16 residues. CDR3 coding DNA: TGTGCCAGCAGCCCCCAGAGAGGGGAAGGTAATGAAAAACTGTTTTTT. Amino acid sequence: CASSPQRGEGNEKLFF.

The chain has TRBV27 and TRBJ2-7; the match to TRBD1 covers 7 bases. Trimming removed 2 bases from V and 2 bases from J; junction bases left unmatched: 3. The CDR3 runs 14 residues. Germline V lookup: CDR1 MNHEY, CDR2 SMNVEV (reference sequence). In nucleotides, the CDR3 is TGTGCCAGCAGTTTACGGGGACAGACCTACGAGCAGTACTTC. This encodes CASSLRGQTYEQYF.

In its sample, this clone was seen once. The gene calls are TRBV7-8 and TRBJ2-2, with D maybe TRBD1 (6 bases). The CDR3 spans 16 residues. Germline lookup yields CDR1 SGHVS and CDR2 FQNEAQ. With 6 bases removed from V and 0 bases from J, the gap between germline ends came to 14 bases. The CDR3 nucleotides are TGTGCCAGCAGTTCCCAGGGGACGGCGAACACCGGGGAGCTGTTTTTT. This translates into CASSSQGTANTGELFF.

This sequence joins TRBV5-1 and TRBJ1-6, with 8 bases identical to TRBD1. This CDR3 spans 15 amino acids. Germline CDR1 is SGHRS and CDR2 is YFSETQ. The V and J ends lost 4 bases and 5 bases, in that order; junction bases with no gene match: 5. The CDR3 DNA is TGCGCCAGCAGCACACTGACAGGGGATAATTCACCCCTCCACTTT. Its protein product is CASSTLTGDNSPLHF.

The chain joins TRBV7-9 to TRBJ2-5; 9 bases are a match to TRBD2. CDR3 size: 18 residues. V lost 7 bases and J lost 2; bases outside the gene matches: 17. CDR1 SEHNR and CDR2 FQNEAQ come from the germline V gene (reference sequence). The CDR3 here is CASIELGGGAVDQETQYF. CDR3 DNA sequence: TGTGCCAGCATTGAACTCGGCGGGGGGGCCGTAGATCAAGAGACCCAGTACTTC.

CDR3 residues: CASSLGGTYYGYTF. The DNA of the CDR3 is TGTGCCAGCAGCTTAGGAGGGACTTACTATGGCTACACCTTC. This chain joins TRBV7-9 and TRBJ1-2, with D possibly being TRBD1 (5 bases). Germline V gene lookup returns CDR1 SEHNR and CDR2 FQNEAQ (reference sequence). The CDR3 covers 14 residues. Trimming took off 1 base at V and 3 bases at J, with 9 bases between the two ends.

This clone appeared a single time. The chain links TRBV11-1 to TRBJ2-1, with D possibly TRBD2 on 5 matching bases. The CDR3 is 12 amino acids. Trimming pared 5 bases from V and 6 bases from J, leaving 8 bases between. The germline CDR1 and CDR2 sequences are SGHAT and FQDESV (reference sequence). CDR3 DNA: TGTGCCAGCAGCCTCGGGGTCAATGAGCAGTTCTTC. As protein: CASSLGVNEQFF.

V is TRBV4-1 and J is TRBJ2-1; D may be TRBD1 (6 bases). There are 15 residues in the CDR3. V lost 6 bases to trimming and J lost 2 bases, with 14 bases between them. Germline CDR1 is MGHRA and CDR2 is YSYEKL. The CDR3 DNA reads as TGCGCCAGCAGACACGACAGGTACCCCTACAATGAGCAGTTCTTC. This translates into CASRHDRYPYNEQFF.